Listed below are T cell receptor beta chains from one sample, sequenced in a study of blood T cells in healthy people across ages. MiXCR, run by TCRdb on the 5' RACE reads, gives a single entry per CDR3 protein. The sample has 800,000 or so distinct CDR3 sequences, roughly 25% seen once. These data were also reused for a study on T cells of mothers and their children.

The sequenced material came from blood. These receptors were collected from a boy aged 5-17 years in good health. CDR3s include the opening cysteine and the closing phenylalanine or tryptophan. The order of the fields is clone size, D gene, V gene, J gene, CDR3 DNA, CDR3 protein. The D gene is left open where the match is weak. Clone size, where shown, is once, few, many, or a class for clones that have expanded.

clone size: .; D gene: .; V gene: TRBV7-6; J gene: TRBJ2-2; CDR3 DNA: TGTGCCAGCACCCGGGAACGCACCGGGGAGCTGTTTTTT; CDR3 protein: CASTRERTGELFF
clone size: .; D gene: .; V gene: TRBV29-1; J gene: TRBJ2-7; CDR3 DNA: TGCAGCGTTAGAAAATCCGACAGAGAGCAGTACTTC; CDR3 protein: CSVRKSDREQYF
clone size: few; D gene: TRBD1; V gene: TRBV19; J gene: TRBJ1-5; CDR3 DNA: TGTGCCAGTAGTATAAGACAGGGTGGCATCCAATTTAGCAATCAGCCCCAGCATTTT; CDR3 protein: CASSIRQGGIQFSNQPQHF
clone size: .; D gene: .; V gene: TRBV29-1; J gene: TRBJ1-1; CDR3 DNA: TGCAGCGTCGAAGTGTGGGATGGGGCCACTGAAGCTTTCTTT; CDR3 protein: CSVEVWDGATEAFF
clone size: few; D gene: TRBD1; V gene: TRBV4-3; J gene: TRBJ1-2; CDR3 DNA: TGCGCCAGCAGCCAAGATTTTCGGACAGGGGTTTACTATGGCTACACCTTC; CDR3 protein: CASSQDFRTGVYYGYTF
clone size: few; D gene: .; V gene: TRBV6-6; J gene: TRBJ2-7; CDR3 DNA: TGTGCCAGCAGTTATGGACAGTTCTACGAGCAGTACTTC; CDR3 protein: CASSYGQFYEQYF
clone size: many; D gene: TRBD1; V gene: TRBV6-4; J gene: TRBJ2-2; CDR3 DNA: TGTGCCAGCAGTACAGACAGGGCCACCGGGGAGCTGTTTTTT; CDR3 protein: CASSTDRATGELFF
clone size: .; D gene: TRBD1; V gene: TRBV7-2; J gene: TRBJ2-1; CDR3 DNA: TGTGCCAGCAGCCCCCGGGACAGGGTAGAGAGTGAGCAGTTCTTC; CDR3 protein: CASSPRDRVESEQFF
clone size: few; D gene: .; V gene: TRBV7-2; J gene: TRBJ2-7; CDR3 DNA: TGTGCCAGCAGCTCAAGTTTAAGGGCGTCCTACGAGCAGTACTTC; CDR3 protein: CASSSSLRASYEQYF
clone size: .; D gene: .; V gene: TRBV2; J gene: TRBJ2-1; CDR3 DNA: TGTGCCAGCTGGGAGGGGGACTATTTGATGAATGAGCAGTTCTTC; CDR3 protein: CASWEGDYLMNEQFF
clone size: many; D gene: .; V gene: TRBV29-1; J gene: TRBJ1-1; CDR3 DNA: TGCAGCGTTGTATTCCGGGGTAGCCTCATGAACACTGAAGCTTTCTTT; CDR3 protein: CSVVFRGSLMNTEAFF
clone size: .; D gene: TRBD1; V gene: TRBV4-1; J gene: TRBJ1-5; CDR3 DNA: TGCGCCAGCAGCCAAGACCGACAGGGGGATCAGCCCCAGCATTTT; CDR3 protein: CASSQDRQGDQPQHF
clone size: few; D gene: .; V gene: TRBV7-8; J gene: TRBJ1-5; CDR3 DNA: TGTGCCAGCAGCTTAGCCGTCGAAGGGGCCGACAATCAGCCCCAGCATTTT; CDR3 protein: CASSLAVEGADNQPQHF
clone size: .; D gene: .; V gene: TRBV20-1; J gene: TRBJ1-5; CDR3 DNA: TGCAGTGCTAGAGATGTGGGGTGGGACATTAGCAATCAGCCCCAGCATTTT; CDR3 protein: CSARDVGWDISNQPQHF
clone size: few; D gene: .; V gene: TRBV20-1; J gene: TRBJ2-7; CDR3 DNA: TGCAGTGCTAGTTCCTATAGGGCCAGCACCTACGAGCAGTACTTC; CDR3 protein: CSASSYRASTYEQYF
clone size: .; D gene: TRBD2; V gene: TRBV4-3; J gene: TRBJ2-1; CDR3 DNA: TGCGCCAGCAGCCCCTCCTGGGTACAGGACATGGGACTAGCCTACAATGAGCAGTTCTTC; CDR3 protein: CASSPSWVQDMGLAYNEQFF
clone size: few; D gene: .; V gene: TRBV10-3; J gene: TRBJ2-5; CDR3 DNA: TGTGCCATCAGGCAGGCAGGAACCCAAGAGACCCAGTACTTC; CDR3 protein: CAIRQAGTQETQYF
clone size: .; D gene: .; V gene: TRBV6-1; J gene: TRBJ2-6; CDR3 DNA: TGTGCCAGCAGTCCCCCATCCAACGTCCTGACTTTC; CDR3 protein: CASSPPSNVLTF
clone size: few; D gene: TRBD1; V gene: TRBV12-3/TRBV12-4; J gene: TRBJ2-4; CDR3 DNA: TGTGCCAGCAGTCCTTGGGGGGCGGGACAGGGGGAAACCAAAAACATTCAGTACTTC; CDR3 protein: CASSPWGAGQGETKNIQYF
clone size: .; D gene: .; V gene: TRBV21-1; J gene: TRBJ2-7; CDR3 DNA: TGTGCCAGCAGCAAAGCCGGTCGACTTATCTCCTACGAGCAGTACTTC; CDR3 protein: CASSKAGRLISYEQYF
clone size: .; D gene: TRBD2; V gene: TRBV12-3/TRBV12-4; J gene: TRBJ2-4; CDR3 DNA: TGTGCCAGCAGTTTAGAACTAGCGGGAAGTGGTAGGGGCAAAAACATTCAGTACTTC; CDR3 protein: CASSLELAGSGRGKNIQYF
clone size: few; D gene: .; V gene: TRBV9; J gene: TRBJ2-5; CDR3 DNA: TGTGCCAGCAGCGTAGGGATGGGAGAGACCCAGTACTTC; CDR3 protein: CASSVGMGETQYF
clone size: few; D gene: .; V gene: TRBV4-3; J gene: TRBJ2-4; CDR3 DNA: TGCGCCAGCAGCCAGGGGCAAGGCCGGGGTGACATTCAGTACTTC; CDR3 protein: CASSQGQGRGDIQYF
clone size: .; D gene: TRBD2; V gene: TRBV2; J gene: TRBJ2-7; CDR3 DNA: TGTGCCAGTCGAACCGGGACTAGCTACGCCTACGAGCAGTACTTC; CDR3 protein: CASRTGTSYAYEQYF
clone size: few; D gene: .; V gene: TRBV20-1; J gene: TRBJ2-2; CDR3 DNA: TGCAGTGCTAGAGAGGAGAACACCGGGGAGCTGTTTTTT; CDR3 protein: CSAREENTGELFF
clone size: few; D gene: .; V gene: TRBV7-7; J gene: TRBJ2-5; CDR3 DNA: TGTGCTAGCAGCCCAGGGGGGTACGGCGAGACCCAGTACTTC; CDR3 protein: CASSPGGYGETQYF
clone size: .; D gene: .; V gene: TRBV5-5; J gene: TRBJ2-7; CDR3 DNA: TGTGCCAGCAGCTTGTACAGGGAGCAGGCCGAGCAGTACTTC; CDR3 protein: CASSLYREQAEQYF
clone size: few; D gene: .; V gene: TRBV29-1; J gene: TRBJ1-2; CDR3 DNA: TGCAGCGTTGAAGATCTTTTTCCGGTAGCCGGTGATCCCGTTGGCTACACCTTC; CDR3 protein: CSVEDLFPVAGDPVGYTF
clone size: few; D gene: .; V gene: TRBV2; J gene: TRBJ2-1; CDR3 DNA: TGTGCCAGCAAGATGACAGGAGTTTACAATGAGCAGTTCTTC; CDR3 protein: CASKMTGVYNEQFF
clone size: .; D gene: TRBD1; V gene: TRBV28; J gene: TRBJ2-7; CDR3 DNA: TGTGCCAGCAGTTCACCCGACAGGGGGCCCTCCTACGAGCAGTACTTC; CDR3 protein: CASSSPDRGPSYEQYF
clone size: many; D gene: .; V gene: TRBV9; J gene: TRBJ1-1; CDR3 DNA: TGTGCCAGTCAGATCGTTGGGACACCCAATACTGAAGCTTTCTTT; CDR3 protein: CASQIVGTPNTEAFF
clone size: .; D gene: .; V gene: TRBV29-1; J gene: TRBJ2-7; CDR3 DNA: TGCAGCGGATACGGGGCTGGCTACGAGCAGTACTTC; CDR3 protein: CSGYGAGYEQYF
clone size: many; D gene: TRBD1; V gene: TRBV2; J gene: TRBJ2-2; CDR3 DNA: TGTGCCAGCTCACCGGGACAGGGGGCTACCGGGGAGCTGTTTTTT; CDR3 protein: CASSPGQGATGELFF
clone size: .; D gene: .; V gene: TRBV6-6; J gene: TRBJ1-6; CDR3 DNA: TGTGCCAGCACTAAGCAACAGGGTTCACCCCTCCACTTT; CDR3 protein: CASTKQQGSPLHF
clone size: .; D gene: TRBD1; V gene: TRBV14; J gene: TRBJ1-2; CDR3 DNA: TGTGCCAGCAGCTTGGGACAGGTCAGGGGCGGCTACACCTTC; CDR3 protein: CASSLGQVRGGYTF
clone size: .; D gene: .; V gene: TRBV20-1; J gene: TRBJ2-7; CDR3 DNA: TGCAGTGCTAGAGATGAAGTCATTTCCTACGAGCAGTACTTC; CDR3 protein: CSARDEVISYEQYF
clone size: .; D gene: TRBD2; V gene: TRBV10-3; J gene: TRBJ2-7; CDR3 DNA: TGTGCCATCAGTGAGTGGGAGGGCCAACTGAGGCACGAGCAGTACTTC; CDR3 protein: CAISEWEGQLRHEQYF
clone size: few; D gene: .; V gene: TRBV5-6; J gene: TRBJ2-2; CDR3 DNA: TGTGCCAGCAGCTTTTGGGCGGGGAACACCGGGGAGCTGTTTTTT; CDR3 protein: CASSFWAGNTGELFF
clone size: .; D gene: TRBD2; V gene: TRBV7-9; J gene: TRBJ2-3; CDR3 DNA: TGTGCCAGCAGCTTAGCGCTAAAATTGACTAGCGGATACACAGATACGCAGTATTTT; CDR3 protein: CASSLALKLTSGYTDTQYF
clone size: .; D gene: .; V gene: TRBV28; J gene: TRBJ2-1; CDR3 DNA: TGTGCCAGCGGTCGGCAGGCGAACTCCTACAATGAGCAGTTCTTC; CDR3 protein: CASGRQANSYNEQFF
clone size: .; D gene: .; V gene: TRBV15; J gene: TRBJ2-5; CDR3 DNA: TGTGCCATAGGGGCCCAAGAGACCCAGTACTTC; CDR3 protein: CAIGAQETQYF
clone size: few; D gene: .; V gene: TRBV5-6; J gene: TRBJ1-2; CDR3 DNA: TGTGCCAGCAGCTTGGCCGTTAGTGGCTACACCTTC; CDR3 protein: CASSLAVSGYTF
clone size: .; D gene: .; V gene: TRBV13; J gene: TRBJ2-6; CDR3 DNA: TGTGCCAGCAGCTTCGGTCGACGGAGCTCTGGGGCCAACGTCCTGACTTTC; CDR3 protein: CASSFGRRSSGANVLTF
clone size: .; D gene: .; V gene: TRBV6-6; J gene: TRBJ1-4; CDR3 DNA: TGTGCCAGCAGTTACTTCGGTGAAAAACTGTTTTTT; CDR3 protein: CASSYFGEKLFF
clone size: .; D gene: TRBD1; V gene: TRBV20-1; J gene: TRBJ1-2; CDR3 DNA: TGCAGTGCTAGAGGACTTGACAGGGAACATGGCTACACCTTC; CDR3 protein: CSARGLDREHGYTF
clone size: few; D gene: TRBD2; V gene: TRBV6-1; J gene: TRBJ2-1; CDR3 DNA: TGTGCCAGCAGTGAATCCGGGACTAGCGGGCCAGAGCAGTTCTTC; CDR3 protein: CASSESGTSGPEQFF
clone size: .; D gene: TRBD1; V gene: TRBV6-5; J gene: TRBJ1-2; CDR3 DNA: TGTGCCAGCAGGCTCGACAGGGGGCTTGGCTACACCTTC; CDR3 protein: CASRLDRGLGYTF
clone size: .; D gene: TRBD1; V gene: TRBV12-3/TRBV12-4; J gene: TRBJ2-5; CDR3 DNA: TGTGCCAGCAGTTTGCAGGGGGCGCAGATTCGAGAGACCCAGTACTTC; CDR3 protein: CASSLQGAQIRETQYF
clone size: .; D gene: .; V gene: TRBV20-1; J gene: TRBJ1-6; CDR3 DNA: TGCAGTGTAGGAGGGGGTTCACCCCTCCACTTT; CDR3 protein: CSVGGGSPLHF
clone size: .; D gene: .; V gene: TRBV5-1; J gene: TRBJ2-5; CDR3 DNA: TGCGCCAGCAGCTTGGAGGGCAGGGGCCGGAGGTGGACCCAGTACTTC; CDR3 protein: CASSLEGRGRRWTQYF
clone size: .; D gene: .; V gene: TRBV5-6; J gene: TRBJ2-4; CDR3 DNA: TGTGCCAGCAGCTTGGGAGGGGTCAAAAACATTCAGTACTTC; CDR3 protein: CASSLGGVKNIQYF
clone size: many; D gene: TRBD1; V gene: TRBV28; J gene: TRBJ2-5; CDR3 DNA: TGTGCCAGCAGATCTGCGACAGGGCCACAAGAGACCCAGTACTTC; CDR3 protein: CASRSATGPQETQYF
clone size: few; D gene: .; V gene: TRBV10-2; J gene: TRBJ1-2; CDR3 DNA: TGCGCCAGCACTGAAACCCCGAACTATGGCTACACCTTC; CDR3 protein: CASTETPNYGYTF
clone size: few; D gene: TRBD2; V gene: TRBV5-1; J gene: TRBJ2-3; CDR3 DNA: TGCGCCAGCAGCTTCGGGAGCGGGGGGCCCGGAGATACGCAGTATTTT; CDR3 protein: CASSFGSGGPGDTQYF
clone size: .; D gene: TRBD1; V gene: TRBV9; J gene: TRBJ2-6; CDR3 DNA: TGTGCCAGCAGCGGTCCAGACAGGGGGAGGACTGGGGCCAACGTCCTGACTTTC; CDR3 protein: CASSGPDRGRTGANVLTF
clone size: few; D gene: .; V gene: TRBV28; J gene: TRBJ2-7; CDR3 DNA: TGTGCCAGCAGTTTTAAAGGACTACGCACCTACGAGCAGTACTTC; CDR3 protein: CASSFKGLRTYEQYF
clone size: .; D gene: .; V gene: TRBV29-1; J gene: TRBJ1-1; CDR3 DNA: TGCAGCGTTGAATCGGAATTTACTGAAGCTTTCTTT; CDR3 protein: CSVESEFTEAFF
clone size: few; D gene: .; V gene: TRBV25-1; J gene: TRBJ2-1; CDR3 DNA: TGTGCCAGCAGTGAAGGGAACTACCGGACAATCTACAATGAGCAGTTCTTC; CDR3 protein: CASSEGNYRTIYNEQFF
clone size: few; D gene: .; V gene: TRBV9; J gene: TRBJ1-2; CDR3 DNA: TGTGCCAGCAGCGTAGATGAGGGACGAGGCTACACCTTC; CDR3 protein: CASSVDEGRGYTF
clone size: once; D gene: .; V gene: TRBV7-9; J gene: TRBJ2-1; CDR3 DNA: TGTGCCAGCAGCCTGAACCTGGGAAGCTCCTACAATGAGCAGTTCTTC; CDR3 protein: CASSLNLGSSYNEQFF